This T cell receptor beta chain was sequenced for a study of CD8+CD57+ T cells in acquired aplastic anemia. Across the study: The DNA of sorted CD4+ and CD8+ cells averaged roughly 3.2 ug.

Looked up from germline, CDR1 is DFQATT and CDR2 is SNEGSKA (reference sequence). CDR3 length: 17 amino acids. The TCR beta profiling, which covered VDJ combination and CDR3 sequence, was carried out using genomic DNA as the template. TCRdb called the reads again in MiXCR, with one record for every CDR3 protein. Altogether approximately 150,000 distinct CDR3 sequences are present, about half being singletons, with the ten largest covering 2.5% to 4%. Patients included in sequencing had previously demonstrated CD8+CD57+ cell expansion by flow cytometry. Findings of the study overall: A set of about 30 CD8+ CDR3 sequences was shared between patients and controls, and these sequences appeared highly expressed in patients.

Concerning this clonotype: The antigen is undetermined. This may be a read error: a much more frequent sequence differs by one nucleotide.

Sequencing input: sorted CD4+, CD8+, or CD8+CD57+ T cells (not recorded which) from PBMCs. This sequence was found in a human donor with aplastic anemia. The chain is built from TRBV20-1 and TRBJ2-1; 10 bases fit TRBD1. CDR3 sequence: CSARGKGQGLSYNGQFF. CDR3 sequence (DNA): TGCAGTGCTAGAGGGAAGGGACAGGGGTTATCCTACAATGGGCAGTTCTTC.